This T cell receptor beta chain stems from a study of OX40 agonist ivuxolimab in advanced cancers. At the level of the study: A diagnosis of hepatocellular carcinoma, melanoma, renal cell or head and neck cancer was present in dose-escalation patients. Study-level findings and limits: Circulating CD4+ and CD8+ T cells showed clonal expansion by week 6 at 0.1 to 3.0 mg/kg. The antigen specificity of the peripheral T cells (those that were expanded) was not determined.

Sequenced by immunoSEQ multiplex PCR; TCRdb stores in-frame clones only, minus some. The table includes 80,000 to 100,000 clones, 92% detected once. Worth noting for this clone: Its antigen is not identified.

Here the sequenced sample was CD4+ or CD8+ T cells sorted from blood, taken in a trial of the OX40 agonist ivuxolimab. The receptor was isolated from an adult with an advanced solid tumor such as melanoma, head and neck, liver or kidney cancer.

CDR3 protein: CASSPLVGTYEQYF. CDR3 nucleotides: TGTGCCAGCAGCCCCTTGGTAGGGACCTACGAGCAGTACTTC. V is TRBV11-2 and J is TRBJ2-7; D is uncertain. Deletions cut 5 bases from V and 2 bases from J, with 13 bases between. CDR1 SGHAT and CDR2 FQNNGV come from the germline V gene. The CDR3 extends over 14 amino acids.